This T cell receptor (beta chain) is drawn from a study of CD8 T cells in ankylosing spondylitis. Findings and caveats of the study: For ankylosing spondylitis blood, a TCR beta motif of eight or nine highly homologous variants appeared characteristic.

This CDR3 comprises 15 residues. The V end lost 1 base, the J end lost 5 bases, and 12 bases lay between the germline ends. With molecular barcodes, quantitative 5'-RACE was used to make the TCR beta libraries. TCRdb passed the 5' RACE reads through MiXCR, listing each CDR3 protein once. The data hold fewer than 200,000 distinct CDR3 sequences, with 15% to 20% observed a single time. In its sample, this clonotype was seen many times. The antigen is undetermined. Material: blood, either unsorted or a sorted T cell fraction (not recorded which). The rearrangement uses TRBV12-3 or TRBV12-4 and TRBJ2-1, with D uncertain. The source of this sequence is a male donor aged 5 to 29 with ankylosing spondylitis or in good health (not recorded which). The CDR3 sequence is CASSLGAFVNNEQFF. The CDR3 coding sequence is TGTGCCAGCAGTTTAGGGGCTTTCGTTAACAATGAGCAGTTCTTC.